The text below deals with one T cell receptor beta chain. This entry comes from a study of blood T cell repertoires in COVID-19. Study in general: Spain, Italy and the United States supplied samples that represented acute and convalescent COVID-19. In each case, the material was cDNA or gDNA derived from T cells, B-cell-depleted T cells, or PBMCs.

The authors' processing: Reference gene primer amplification gave nucleated cell count estimates. Only in-frame clones appear in the TCRdb table, and some are missing; sequencing was by immunoSEQ multiplex PCR. V, J and clone size were drawn from that table, and D and trimming were deduced from the DNA. The sample has about 220,000 clones; 82% are singletons. Participants were aged about 18 to 100 years from about two dozen US areas. V lost 1 base, J lost 12 bases, and 19 bases lay in between. The CDR3 extends over 15 amino acids. Germline CDR1 reads SGHVS; CDR2 reads FNYEAQ. This rearrangement joins TRBV7-6 to TRBJ2-1, with D perhaps TRBD2 (6 bases). The sequence derives from a woman aged 55-70 years who had recovered from COVID-19. Material: PBMCs or T cells enriched from blood (not recorded which). The CDR3: CASSLDPGTPSGQFF. The CDR3 nucleotides read TGTGCCAGCAGCTTAGATCCGGGGACTCCCTCAGGGCAGTTCTTC.